This entry features one T cell receptor beta chain sequence. What antigen it recognizes has not been identified. The record has no base qualities; no much larger clone is one base away. The sample originates from a study of blood T cell repertoires in COVID-19 (TCRdb year 2020). Concerning the study at large: Collaborator samples came from the United States, Italy and Spain and covered acute and convalescent phases of COVID-19. The prospective study material was composed of cDNA or gDNA derived from T cells, B-cell-depleted T cells, or PBMCs. The dataset comprised deeply sampled blood TCRbeta repertoires from subjects exposed to, actively infected with, or recovered from COVID-19. The repertoires were released in a freely available public database meant as a resource for research on the immune response to SARS-CoV-2. Samples were obtained from the ongoing ImmuneRACE study (first 160 participants) and from 950 to 1,500 subjects provided by 6 global collaborators. A de-identified subject ID, COVID-19 status, age in years and sex were almost always included in the sample metadata. HLA class I and class II types, where available, came from metadata supplied by the sample provider rather than from assay-based typing.

The germline V gene encodes CDR1 SGHVS and CDR2 FNYEAQ. Deletion took 5 bases off V and 0 bases off J, with a span of 11 bases between the germline ends. Inclusive of the bounding cysteine and phenylalanine, the CDR3 is 16 residues long. Only the CDR3 DNA is retained, 48 bases long and in frame from the first base. Broad study findings and their caveats: Clinical and demographic metadata were provided uncurated, with the amount varying by source and participant.

TCRbeta CDR3 regions were amplified from genomic DNA by means of the immunoSEQ Assay, a bias-controlled multiplex PCR. The paper's data handling went like this. The number of nucleated cells in each sample was estimated by amplification of reference gene primers within the assay. Sequence reads were collapsed and filtered to measure the absolute abundance of every unique TCRbeta CDR3 rearrangement. For each sample, productive Simpson clonality was calculated as the square root of Simpson's diversity index across productive rearrangements. The source is immuneACCESS, and TCRdb retained only in-frame sequences with V and J called. Part of the clones is not carried over; for the studies checked, unresolved V genes explain less than half of this, and the remainder is unexplained. The V and J calls and the clone size are those of that table, but D and trimming were determined from the DNA. The sample has 150,000 or so clones on record, roughly 85% of them singletons. The ten most abundant clones make up 3.3% of the sample.

Each collaborating institution followed its own protocols to collect whole blood in K2EDTA tubes. For TCRbeta analysis, collaborators shipped samples in one of three forms: frozen whole blood, isolated PBMCs, or DNA extracted from either of those sample types. Specimen: peripheral blood. This sequence was found in a human donor with acute or convalescent COVID-19. The donor label of this sample is uncertain. This chain joins TRBV7-6 to TRBJ1-6; the D gene is perhaps TRBD1, from 6 matching bases. The CDR3 sequence is CASSPKDSSYNSPLHF. At the DNA level, the sequence is TGTGCCAGCAGCCCCAAGGACAGCTCCTATAATTCACCCCTCCACTTT. With all but the CDR3 taken from the reference TRBV7-6 and TRBJ1-6 genes, the full variable domain is: GAGVSQSPRYKVTKRGQDVALRCDPISGHVSLYWYRQALGQGPEFLTYFNYEAQQDKSGLPNDRFSAERPEGSISTLTIQRTEQRDSAMYRCASSPKDSSYNSPLHFGNGTRLTVT.